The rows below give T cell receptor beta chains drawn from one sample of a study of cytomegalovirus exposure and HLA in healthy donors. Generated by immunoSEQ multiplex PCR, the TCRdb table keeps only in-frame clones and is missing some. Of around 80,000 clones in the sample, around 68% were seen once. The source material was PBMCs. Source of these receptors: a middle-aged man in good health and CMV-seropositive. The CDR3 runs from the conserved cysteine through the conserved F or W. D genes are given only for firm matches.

CDR3aa: CASSLQQDAGTEAFF; v_gene: TRBV9; j_gene: TRBJ1-1; d_gene: NA
CDR3aa: CASRGKGVLDYEQYF; v_gene: TRBV27; j_gene: TRBJ2-7; d_gene: NA
CDR3aa: CASSPGQGGDTQYF; v_gene: TRBV28; j_gene: TRBJ2-3; d_gene: TRBD1
CDR3aa: CASSGQGARETQYF; v_gene: TRBV2; j_gene: TRBJ2-5; d_gene: TRBD1
CDR3aa: CASSPSGQSNTEAFF; v_gene: TRBV18; j_gene: TRBJ1-1; d_gene: TRBD1
CDR3aa: CASSSAYEQYF; v_gene: TRBV7-2; j_gene: TRBJ2-7; d_gene: NA
CDR3aa: CAWTRLAGATDTQYF; v_gene: TRBV30; j_gene: TRBJ2-3; d_gene: TRBD2
CDR3aa: CASSIQGANTGELFF; v_gene: TRBV19; j_gene: TRBJ2-2; d_gene: TRBD1
CDR3aa: CASSDETGGSTDTQYF; v_gene: TRBV6-4; j_gene: TRBJ2-3; d_gene: TRBD1
CDR3aa: CASSHYLGRDSNQPQHF; v_gene: TRBV27; j_gene: TRBJ1-5; d_gene: NA
CDR3aa: CASSPAGQGTDTQYF; v_gene: TRBV6-5; j_gene: TRBJ2-3; d_gene: TRBD1
CDR3aa: CASSSETGIEQFF; v_gene: TRBV7-9; j_gene: TRBJ2-1; d_gene: NA
CDR3aa: CASSMGAEQFYYEGTEAFF; v_gene: TRBV19; j_gene: TRBJ1-1; d_gene: NA
CDR3aa: CASSRGTEETQYF; v_gene: TRBV25-1; j_gene: TRBJ2-5; d_gene: TRBD1
CDR3aa: CASTQDRDRGNTIYF; v_gene: TRBV28; j_gene: TRBJ1-3; d_gene: TRBD1
CDR3aa: CAWSDRGAWEQYF; v_gene: TRBV30; j_gene: TRBJ2-5; d_gene: TRBD1
CDR3aa: CASSLVPTGGHNEQFF; v_gene: TRBV7-2; j_gene: TRBJ2-1; d_gene: TRBD1
CDR3aa: CASSDYRGSYEQYF; v_gene: TRBV25-1; j_gene: TRBJ2-7; d_gene: TRBD1
CDR3aa: CASSLARLGANTEAFF; v_gene: TRBV7-8; j_gene: TRBJ1-1; d_gene: NA
CDR3aa: CASSWDSPYEQYF; v_gene: TRBV11-2; j_gene: TRBJ2-7; d_gene: NA
CDR3aa: CASRLGGLNTEAFF; v_gene: TRBV27; j_gene: TRBJ1-1; d_gene: NA
CDR3aa: CAWSVKKSTEAFF; v_gene: TRBV30; j_gene: TRBJ1-1; d_gene: NA
CDR3aa: CASSIQGENTEAFF; v_gene: TRBV27; j_gene: TRBJ1-1; d_gene: TRBD1
CDR3aa: CASSATGGDTQYF; v_gene: TRBV9; j_gene: TRBJ2-3; d_gene: TRBD1
CDR3aa: CAVTSGGTYEQYF; v_gene: TRBV28; j_gene: TRBJ2-7; d_gene: TRBD2
CDR3aa: CASSTGQGENEKLFF; v_gene: TRBV7-9; j_gene: TRBJ1-4; d_gene: TRBD1
CDR3aa: CASSYEDRTYEQYF; v_gene: TRBV7-2; j_gene: TRBJ2-7; d_gene: TRBD1
CDR3aa: CASSYSGAGGTGELFF; v_gene: TRBV6-5; j_gene: TRBJ2-2; d_gene: TRBD2
CDR3aa: CASSLRSFNEQFF; v_gene: TRBV27; j_gene: TRBJ2-1; d_gene: NA
CDR3aa: CASSQDQADYGYTF; v_gene: TRBV4-3; j_gene: TRBJ1-2; d_gene: NA
CDR3aa: CASRDREAFF; v_gene: TRBV6-1; j_gene: TRBJ1-1; d_gene: NA
CDR3aa: CASSGPWERTQYF; v_gene: TRBV28; j_gene: TRBJ2-5; d_gene: NA
CDR3aa: CASSSLGSMAEAFF; v_gene: TRBV7-9; j_gene: TRBJ1-1; d_gene: NA
CDR3aa: CASSLGRGSYEQYF; v_gene: TRBV5-1; j_gene: NA; d_gene: NA
CDR3aa: CASRQGHTEAFF; v_gene: TRBV28; j_gene: TRBJ1-1; d_gene: NA
CDR3aa: CASSQDSSYEQYF; v_gene: TRBV18; j_gene: TRBJ2-7; d_gene: NA
CDR3aa: CASSLAPGSNSPLHF; v_gene: TRBV11-2; j_gene: TRBJ1-6; d_gene: NA
CDR3aa: CASSLGGGSPLHF; v_gene: TRBV5-1; j_gene: TRBJ1-6; d_gene: NA
CDR3aa: CASSKGLAAYNEQFF; v_gene: TRBV4-1; j_gene: TRBJ2-1; d_gene: TRBD2
CDR3aa: CASSAGTGTYEQYF; v_gene: TRBV10-1; j_gene: TRBJ2-7; d_gene: TRBD1
CDR3aa: CASSQDFQTGSSQPQHF; v_gene: TRBV4-3; j_gene: TRBJ1-5; d_gene: TRBD1
CDR3aa: CASSPGGLLQETQYF; v_gene: TRBV14; j_gene: TRBJ2-5; d_gene: TRBD2
CDR3aa: CASRIDRGNQPQHF; v_gene: TRBV28; j_gene: TRBJ1-5; d_gene: TRBD1
CDR3aa: CASRAEQGNEQFF; v_gene: TRBV5-1; j_gene: TRBJ2-1; d_gene: NA
CDR3aa: CASSPTQETQYF; v_gene: TRBV18; j_gene: TRBJ2-5; d_gene: NA
CDR3aa: CASSGNTYNEQFF; v_gene: TRBV30; j_gene: TRBJ2-1; d_gene: TRBD2
CDR3aa: CASVPGTSGLTDTQYF; v_gene: TRBV5-1; j_gene: TRBJ2-3; d_gene: TRBD2
CDR3aa: CAWGLTRGTQYF; v_gene: TRBV30; j_gene: TRBJ2-5; d_gene: NA
CDR3aa: CASSDQVNTEAFF; v_gene: TRBV25-1; j_gene: TRBJ1-1; d_gene: NA
CDR3aa: CASSPDSKGTEAFF; v_gene: TRBV19; j_gene: TRBJ1-1; d_gene: NA
CDR3aa: CASSPGTGNTGELFF; v_gene: TRBV19; j_gene: TRBJ2-2; d_gene: TRBD1
CDR3aa: CASSRSHGGYTF; v_gene: TRBV5-1; j_gene: TRBJ1-2; d_gene: NA
CDR3aa: CASSIGTGGEQFF; v_gene: TRBV19; j_gene: TRBJ2-1; d_gene: TRBD1
CDR3aa: CASSQELGTEAFF; v_gene: TRBV5-4; j_gene: TRBJ1-1; d_gene: NA